This T cell receptor (beta chain) emerged from a study of OX40 agonist ivuxolimab in advanced cancers. At the level of the whole study: The costimulatory receptor OX40 (CD134) was targeted by ivuxolimab, a fully human IgG2 agonistic monoclonal antibody. Intravenous ivuxolimab was administered to patients every 2 weeks at six dose levels: 0.01, 0.1, 0.3, 1.5, 3 and 10 mg/kg. Of the 50 to 55 patients in dose escalation, approximately 20 had hepatocellular carcinoma, approximately 15 had melanoma, 9 had renal cell carcinoma and 9 had head and neck cancer. In the dose-escalation cohort, over 65% of patients were male, and the mean age was approximately 60 years, with a range of roughly 20 to 85. Prior anti-PD-1, anti-PD-L1 or anti-CTLA-4 therapy was permitted, and checkpoint inhibitors had been received by roughly two fifths of dose-escalation patients. Partial responses were achieved by three dose-escalation patients, of whom one had hepatocellular carcinoma and two had cutaneous melanoma. The point of sequencing TCRbeta in the periphery was to test whether ivuxolimab changed TCR sequence diversity and drove clonal T-cell expansion. The paper describes the monotherapy dose-escalation part (N ≈ 50 patients) of the phase I trial of ivuxolimab.

This clone was seen a single time. The specificity of this receptor is unknown. Base qualities are not recorded, but no much larger clone differs from it by a single base. The CDR3 runs 14 amino acids, cysteine and phenylalanine included. Only CDR3 DNA remains: 42 bases, in frame from the first base. CDR1 and CDR2 are read off the germline V gene as SQVTM and ANQGSEA. Trimming takes 4 bases from V and 4 bases from J, and the germline ends sit 16 bases apart. Patients with a history of autoimmune disease or receiving systemic immunosuppression were excluded from the trial. Peripheral blood for TCR sequencing was drawn from every dose cohort at baseline, at cycle 4 day 1 and at cycle 7 day 1. The samples were drawn from a first-in-human, open-label, multicenter phase I dose-escalation trial of ivuxolimab. Adults with locally advanced or metastatic melanoma, renal cell carcinoma, hepatocellular carcinoma or head and neck squamous cell carcinoma were enrolled in the trial. CD4+ and CD8+ T cells were sorted separately from peripheral blood before TCR sequencing.

Genomic DNA was extracted from sorted cells for sequencing of the TCRbeta CDR3 region. The immunoSEQ Assay was used to sequence the TCRbeta CDR3 regions. As stored in TCRdb, this immuneACCESS dataset retains in-frame rearrangements with V and J assigned. A fraction of the clones does not appear; measured against another copy, unresolved V genes explain less than half of the discrepancy, and the remainder lacks a known reason. Within this sample are 80,000 or so clones, with approximately 92% of them counted one time only. The ten largest clones represent approximately 0.32% of the sample. Here is what the overall study found, with its caveats: On average, CD8+ T cells showed more expanded clones than CD4+ T cells after ivuxolimab. The antigen specificity of the peripheral T cells that underwent clonal expansion was not determined. At doses from 0.1 to 3.0 mg/kg, clonal expansion was seen in both CD4+ and CD8+ blood T cells between baseline and week 6. In partial responders in the 0.1-3.0 mg/kg groups, normalized peripheral clonal expansion was found to be among the lowest, especially among CD8+ T cells. Low levels of normalized T-cell clonal expansion were also seen in some patients who did not respond.

Sequenced material: CD4+ or CD8+ T cells sorted from blood, taken in a trial of the OX40 agonist ivuxolimab. This TCR was recovered from an adult with an advanced solid tumor such as melanoma, head and neck, liver or kidney cancer. The chain is encoded by TRBV29-1 joined to TRBJ1-2; a tentative D call is TRBD1 (5 bases match). Here is the DNA: TGCAGCGTTGTAGGCAGGGACGGTCTCTATGGCTACACCTTC. This is translated as CSVVGRDGLYGYTF.